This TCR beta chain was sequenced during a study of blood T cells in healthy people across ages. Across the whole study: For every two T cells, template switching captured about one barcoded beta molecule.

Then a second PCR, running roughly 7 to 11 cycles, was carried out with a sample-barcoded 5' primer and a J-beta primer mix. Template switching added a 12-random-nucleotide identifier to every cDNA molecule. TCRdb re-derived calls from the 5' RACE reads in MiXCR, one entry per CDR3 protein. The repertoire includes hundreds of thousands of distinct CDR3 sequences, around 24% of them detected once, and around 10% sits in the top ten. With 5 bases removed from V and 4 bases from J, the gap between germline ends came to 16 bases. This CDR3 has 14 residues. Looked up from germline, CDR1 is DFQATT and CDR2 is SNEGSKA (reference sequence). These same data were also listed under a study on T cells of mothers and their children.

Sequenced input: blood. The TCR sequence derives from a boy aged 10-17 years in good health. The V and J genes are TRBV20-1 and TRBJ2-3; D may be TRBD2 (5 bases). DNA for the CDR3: TGCAGTGCTGAACCAGCTATGAGGGCAGATACGCAGTATTTT. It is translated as CSAEPAMRADTQYF.